This TCR beta chain was recorded in a study of Graves' ophthalmopathy and Graves' hyperthyroidism. The TCR beta CDR3 regions underwent amplification from RNA transcripts. Second-round multiplex PCR came after a first-round RT-PCR that employed HTBI primers. TCRdb called the multiplex PCR reads again in MiXCR, with one record for every CDR3 protein. The sample yields 200,000 to 250,000 distinct CDR3 sequences, just under 30% seen once. The CDR3 sequence is 14 residues long. Per germline, CDR1 ENHRY and CDR2 SYGVKD. Trimming took 3 bases from V and 6 from J; bases not matched to a gene: 2. With regard to this clonotype: The target antigen is unknown.

Study outcomes and limitations: With roughly 65% sensitivity and approximately 72% specificity, the model predicted ophthalmopathy progression.

A roughly 9.7 ml volume of fresh peripheral blood provided the PBMCs. This rearrangement joins TRBV10-3 to TRBJ2-7, with 13 bases matching TRBD2. This sequence was found in a man aged 50 to 60 with Graves' ophthalmopathy. Input material: peripheral blood. This CDR3 reads CAISDWTSGSEQYF. CDR3 sequence (DNA): TGTGCCATCAGTGACTGGACTAGCGGGAGCGAGCAGTACTTC.